This T cell receptor beta chain came from a study of shared clonotypes between healthy human individuals (dated by TCRdb to 2019 to 2021). With respect to the entire study: Three men and a couple of women, aged 18 to 49 years, made up the cohort. Per donor, three plates each were used for CD4 naive and CD4 memory, two for CD8 naive, and one for CD8 memory. Blood TCR repertoires of about five healthy adults were deeply sequenced to estimate repertoire size and the extent of clonotype sharing between individuals. To increase sequencing depth and limit assay-specific biases, different laboratories used diverse techniques to prepare libraries and sequence TCR repertoires. Leukapheresis yielded between about 0.94 and 10 billion PBMCs per donor.

A note on this clone: Its target antigen remains unknown. No much larger clone exists at a distance of one base, and base qualities are not known.

Measured from the cysteine to the phenylalanine, the CDR3 is 11 residues long. Solely the CDR3 DNA is kept, with 33 bases framed from the first base. According to the germline V gene, CDR1 reads SGDLS and CDR2 reads YYNGEE. The V end loses 4 bases and the J end loses 9 bases, and a stretch of 8 bases separates them. Donors were healthy HIV-negative adults with no recently reported acute infections or vaccinations. Every donor was a Caucasian adult residing in Nashville, Tennessee, USA. CD4+ T cells were enriched by magnetic negative selection, after which naive cells were positively selected on CD45RA and the negative fraction was taken as the memory subset. Blood was obtained by leukapheresis, after which PBMCs were separated by Ficoll-Histopaque density gradient centrifugation and cryopreserved in liquid nitrogen vapor phase. Analytical flow cytometry was used to check the purity and quantity of every magnetically sorted T cell population. From each sorted fraction, genomic DNA was isolated and quantified by UV absorbance on a Nanodrop 2000c.

Summary of the overall study and its limitations: Compared with non-shared clonotypes, the clonotypes found in all four sorted-subset donors had higher generation probabilities. About 5% of naive CD4, roughly 3.5% of naive CD8, 2.3% of memory CD4, and around 0.42% of memory CD8 clonotypes were shared across several donors. Estimated clonotype richness was generally larger for naive than for memory subsets. Because the study included a small number of donors, the genetic and exposure-history diversity represented was limited. Pairwise subsampling led to the expectation that sequencing depth would affect the degree of clonotype sharing among donors. Incomplete sequencing was indicated by rarefaction of sorted-subset datasets, despite the large sequencing depth. Sampling was restricted to blood, and TCR repertoires in tissues likely differ from the TCR repertoires found in blood.

Using the deep immunoSEQ assay, TCR CDR3 regions were amplified from genomic DNA by multiplex PCR. Genomic DNA extracted from each cell subset was distributed evenly over all wells of several immunoSEQ 96-well plates, and each plate served as one replicate. For sorted subsets, about 210 ng of genomic DNA, equivalent to around 30,000 T cell genomes, went into each replicate PCR. Purified libraries were measured with a Qubit 3.0 fluorometer, size-checked on a Bioanalyzer 2100, and measured again with the KAPA Library Quantification kit. Every immunoSEQ 96-well plate was sequenced on a separate single-read 150-cycle Illumina NextSeq 550 flow cell. Per the source publication's procedure: The immunoSEQ output contained only junctional sequences without quality scores, so filtering could not match that applied to full-length reads. To assign V/J genes and CDR3, sequences were annotated against IMGT germline references using PyIR, a Python wrapper for IgBLAST v1.9. Reads were filtered out if the reads had weak V/J assignments (E-value above 1e-6), no CDR3, stop codons, out-of-frame junctions, or ambiguous translated residues. V3J clonotypes were defined as sequences sharing an identical inferred V gene, J gene, and CDR3 amino acid sequence. Percentage overlap between repertoires was computed as shared unique clonotypes divided by the size of the smaller repertoire. Richness of each repertoire was evaluated using RTK rarefaction, the Chao1 estimator, and Recon v2.1 estimates of unobserved clonotypes. OLGA was used to compute generation probabilities for all TCRbeta clonotypes that the gDNA method yielded from a handful of donors. The clones in this table, taken by TCRdb from immuneACCESS, are in-frame only. Not every clone is retained; where verified, under half of the shortfall comes from an unresolved V gene, and the cause of the rest is unknown. V and J calls and clone size are those listed in that table; D and trimming were worked out from the DNA. For this sample there are more than 1.2 million clones; around 98.5% appear just once. About 0.4% of the sample is in the top ten clones.

The sequencing input was naive CD4+ T cells sorted from blood. In the paper's terms, the cell subset or site label means: CD45RA+ positively selected. The chain uses TRBV9 and TRBJ2-1, with no confident D gene call. The TCR originated in a man aged 25 to 45 in good health. CDR3 protein: CASSTSAEQFF. The bases read TGTGCCAGCAGCACCTCGGCTGAGCAGTTCTTC.